These 16 T cell receptor beta chains were sequenced from one sample in a study of blood T cells in healthy people across ages. Together with a sample-barcoded 5' primer, a J-beta primer mix was included in a second PCR lasting about 6 to 11 cycles. In TCRdb, the 5' RACE reads were re-called with MiXCR into one record per CDR3 protein. The top ten hold less than 2.5% of the sample, which has under 2,000,000 distinct CDR3 sequences, around 48% seen once. Sequenced sample: blood. The receptors were sampled from a woman aged 40-49 years in good health.

This clonotype was detected a few times. V and J are TRBV21-1 and TRBJ2-7; the listed D gene, TRBD2, was not tested against the DNA. The DNA end is a closer match to TRBJ2-5, so the J assignment may be wrong. TRBV21-1 is deemed a pseudogene. This CDR3 region has 15 residues. The CDR3 region is CASSSLTGASETQYF. The DNA of the CDR3 is TGTGCCAGCAGCTCGCTTACCGGGGCTTCGGAGACCCAGTACTTC.

The genes are TRBV5-1 and TRBJ2-1; 9 bases map to TRBD1. Germline assignment: CDR1 SGHRS and CDR2 YFSETQ. CDR3 length equals 14 residues. V gave up 7 bases and J gave up 6 bases; unmatched junction bases: 8. CDR3 in DNA: TGCGCCAGCGGGCGGGAGACAGGGGGCAATGAGCAGTTCTTC. Protein sequence: CASGRETGGNEQFF.

This clonotype was picked up one time. This chain joins TRBV21-1 and TRBJ2-1; the DNA was not used to check the table's D call, TRBD2. TRBV21-1 is designated a pseudogene. This CDR3 contains 16 residues. CDR3 nucleotides: TGTGCCAGCAGCAAAGATAGCGGGGGGGCAAACAATGAGCAGTTCTTC. Translated, it gives CASSKDSGGANNEQFF.

This clonotype was seen a handful of times. The CDR3 sequence: CSARDPGLTDTQYF. The CDR3 DNA reads TGCAGTGCTAGAGACCCGGGGCTTACGGATACGCAGTATTTT. The chain combines TRBV20-1 with TRBJ2-3; D is perhaps TRBD1 or TRBD2 (5 bases each). The CDR3 totals 14 residues. Germline CDR1 is DFQATT and CDR2 is SNEGSKA (reference sequence). V lost 0 bases and J 6 bases, leaving 13 bases between the germline ends.

In its sample, this clonotype was seen a few times. This sequence joins TRBV28 and TRBJ1-2; 12 bases align to TRBD1. Germline CDR1 reads MDHEN; CDR2 reads SYDVKM. V lost 6 bases to trimming and J lost 5 bases; unmatched junction nucleotides: 4. CDR3 size: 14 residues. In nucleotides, the CDR3 is TGTGCCAGCAGAACGGGACAGGGGGCTTATGGCTACACCTTC. Protein: CASRTGQGAYGYTF.

The table lists this clonotype with a few counts. The chain uses TRBV6-6 and TRBJ2-7; either TRBD1 or TRBD2 may supply D (6 bases each). V shed 8 bases and J shed 4 bases, with 18 bases lying between them. Germline-derived CDR1 and CDR2 are MNHNY and SVGAGI (reference sequence). The CDR3 contains 14 residues. CDR3 amino acids: CASDPGGRRYEQYF. CDR3 nucleotides: TGTGCCAGCGACCCCGGGGGCAGGCGGTACGAGCAGTACTTC.

This chain connects TRBV7-2 to TRBJ2-3, with D hard to call. The germline gives CDR1 SGHTA, CDR2 FQGNSA. CDR3 size: 15 residues. The germline V and J ends were trimmed by 0 bases and 4 bases, with 11 bases remaining between them. The CDR3 is CASSLAGLGSDTQYF. CDR3 sequence (DNA): TGTGCCAGCAGCTTAGCGGGCTTGGGTTCAGATACGCAGTATTTT.

The CDR3 loop is CASLRDRSTNEKLFF. CDR3 in DNA: TGTGCCAGTCTTAGGGACAGATCAACTAATGAAAAACTGTTTTTT. The chain is built from TRBV6-6 and TRBJ1-4; TRBD1 matches at 7 bases. Germline CDR1 and CDR2: MNHNY and SVGAGI (reference sequence). V lost 9 bases and J lost 0; bases outside the gene matches: 7. This CDR3 contains 15 residues.

This clonotype was observed a handful of times. The rearrangement joins TRBV20-1 to TRBJ2-5; possible D gene TRBD1, 5 bases. This CDR3 region has 13 residues. The V gene lost 3 bases and the J gene lost 1 base, with 9 bases spanning the gap. The germline gives CDR1 DFQATT, CDR2 SNEGSKA (reference sequence). The CDR3 sequence: CSASPGLQETQYF. The CDR3 DNA reads TGCAGTGCTAGTCCAGGGCTCCAAGAGACCCAGTACTTC.

The gene calls are TRBV19 and TRBJ2-6; D is tentatively TRBD1 or TRBD2 (5 bases each). The CDR3 spans 16 residues. Trimming removed 6 bases at V and 3 bases at J, with 15 bases between. Germline V gene sequence: CDR1 LNHDA, CDR2 SQIVND (reference sequence). The CDR3 DNA sequence: TGTGCCAGTAGATCTCCCGGGACGCATGGGGCCAACGTCCTGACTTTC. Protein product: CASRSPGTHGANVLTF.

The chain recombines TRBV4-3 with TRBJ2-7, with 9 bases matching TRBD1. Germline lookup yields CDR1 LGHNA and CDR2 YSLEER. V lost 0 bases and J lost 10; bases outside the gene matches: 16. The CDR3 is made up of 17 amino acids. The CDR3 loop is CASSQDARLDRGETQYF. For the CDR3, the DNA is TGCGCCAGCAGCCAAGATGCCAGACTAGACAGGGGGGAAACCCAGTACTTC.

This clonotype was seen a handful of times. The chain recombines TRBV13 with TRBJ2-5, with TRBD1 matching 8 bases. The CDR3 extends over 15 amino acids. Germline assignment: CDR1 PRHDT and CDR2 FYEKMQ (reference sequence). V lost 2 bases to trimming and J lost 5 bases; unmatched junction nucleotides: 7. The CDR3 bases are TGTGCCAGCAGCTTACCCCAGGGGGCGCAGGAGACCCAGTACTTC. This encodes CASSLPQGAQETQYF. Based on the CDR3 plus reference TRBV13 and TRBJ2-5, the full variable domain is AAGVIQSPRHLIKEKRETATLKCYPIPRHDTVYWYQQGPGQDPQFLISFYEKMQSDKGSIPDRFSAQQFSDYHSELNMSSLELGDSALYFCASSLPQGAQETQYFGPGTRLLVL.

The chain recombines TRBV20-1 with TRBJ2-4; 7 bases line up with TRBD1. The CDR3 runs 14 residues. The germline CDR1 and CDR2 sequences are DFQATT and SNEGSKA (reference sequence). Losses at the gene ends were 6 bases for V and 10 bases for J; bases not matched to a gene: 15. In DNA form, the CDR3 reads TGCAGTGCACCGCCTGCCGGGACAGACGTAATTCAGTACTTC. This translates into CSAPPAGTDVIQYF.

The gene calls are TRBV14 and TRBJ2-6; D might be TRBD1 or TRBD2, each matching 5 bases. Germline CDR1 is SGHDN and CDR2 is FVKESK. The CDR3 is 19 amino acids. V gave up 4 bases and J gave up 1 base, with 20 bases separating them. The CDR3: CASSRVFPGRPSGANVLTF. The CDR3 DNA is TGTGCCAGCAGCCGCGTATTCCCGGGACGACCTTCTGGGGCCAACGTCCTGACTTTC.

As for this clonotype: A much more abundant neighbour one base away suggests this may be a read error. This CDR3 reads CASSTTSGGFYEQYF. CDR3 DNA: TGTGCCAGCAGCACGACTAGCGGGGGGTTCTACGAGCAGTACTTC. The chain joins TRBV7-9 to TRBJ2-4; 13 nucleotides match TRBD2. The J call is in doubt because the DNA end fits TRBJ2-7 better. Germline loops: CDR1 SEHNR, CDR2 FQNEAQ (reference sequence). CDR3 length: 15 residues.

Only a few counts were recorded for this clonotype. The chain recombines TRBV7-2 with TRBJ2-3, with D possibly matching TRBD2 (6 bases). Germline V gene data show CDR1 as SGHTA and CDR2 as FQGNSA. Deletions cut 5 bases from V and 3 bases from J, with 18 bases between. The CDR3 loop spans 16 amino acids. CDR3 bases: TGTGCCAGCAGCCCGCTCATCTCGGCGGGGACAGATACGCAGTATTTT. Amino acid sequence: CASSPLISAGTDTQYF.